A selection of T cell receptor beta chains follows, all from one sample in a study of T-cell reconstitution after alpha-beta-depleted transplantation in children. In TCRdb, the PCR reads were re-called with MiXCR into one record per CDR3 protein. In the table there are about 500,000 distinct CDR3 sequences, approximately 29% of which are singletons. Source: PBMCs from the stem cell graft donor, taken from the stem cell graft. The receptors here all came from a human donor who donated a stem cell graft to a child with aplastic anemia. Each CDR3 is given without its conserved first and last residue.

v_gene,j_gene,CDR3aa
TRBV6-1,TRBJ2-1,ASRKAGGYNEQF
TRBV11-2,TRBJ2-1,ASSPRVYNEQF
TRBV12-3/TRBV12-4,TRBJ1-1,ASSLVGTGEAF
TRBV20-1,TRBJ2-2,SLPGSGQGTGELF
TRBV5-1,TRBJ2-5,ASSANNWETQY
TRBV5-1,TRBJ1-1,ASSFAKTNRDTEAF
TRBV13,TRBJ2-3,ASSRYEAASASTDTQY
TRBV7-2,TRBJ1-2,ASSLVSPYYT
TRBV18,TRBJ1-3,ASCQGQDGNTIY
TRBV29-1,TRBJ2-1,SVQGAVWGEQF
TRBV10-2,TRBJ2-3,ASSEGTFSGLWPPDTQY
TRBV9,TRBJ2-7,AISRPAHGQEQY
TRBV5-1,TRBJ2-1,ASSLEVSPEQF
TRBV5-1,TRBJ2-2,ASSPGVLDGELF
TRBV12-3/TRBV12-4,TRBJ1-5,ASSMGLINQPQH
TRBV12-3/TRBV12-4,TRBJ1-2,ASSLGSGYT
TRBV7-2,TRBJ2-3,ASSLEGRGESDTQY
TRBV7-2,TRBJ1-1,ASSQEKRLNTEAF
TRBV9,TRBJ1-2,ASSSTGQAGGYT
TRBV19,TRBJ1-6,ASSMGQGARSPLH
TRBV29-1,TRBJ2-3,SVATGRMY
TRBV29-1,TRBJ1-6,SVAVGRDSPLH
TRBV20-1,TRBJ1-6,SASGGGQGGDSPLH
TRBV12-3/TRBV12-4,TRBJ2-3,ASSLGARGRIDTQY
TRBV20-1,TRBJ2-7,SVPGLAVYEQY
TRBV20-1,TRBJ2-1,SAQGASHNEQF
TRBV20-1,TRBJ2-2,SARDSQGVNTGELF
TRBV7-8,TRBJ1-5,ASSLYFGQPQH
TRBV20-1,TRBJ2-5,SARDLAVQQETQY
TRBV5-1,TRBJ2-1,ASSPDRIGNEQF